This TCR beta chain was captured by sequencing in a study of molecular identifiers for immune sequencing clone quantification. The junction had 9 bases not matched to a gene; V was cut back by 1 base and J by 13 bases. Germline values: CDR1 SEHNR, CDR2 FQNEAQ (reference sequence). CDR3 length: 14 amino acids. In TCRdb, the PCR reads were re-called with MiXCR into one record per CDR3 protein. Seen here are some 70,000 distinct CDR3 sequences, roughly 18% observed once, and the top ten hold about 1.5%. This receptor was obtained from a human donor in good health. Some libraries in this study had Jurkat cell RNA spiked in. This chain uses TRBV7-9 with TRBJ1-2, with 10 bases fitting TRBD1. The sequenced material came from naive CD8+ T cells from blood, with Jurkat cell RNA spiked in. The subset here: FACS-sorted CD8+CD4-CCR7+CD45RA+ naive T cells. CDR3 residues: CASSLGTGQGTGTF. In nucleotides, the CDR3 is TGTGCCAGCAGCTTAGGAACGGGACAGGGGACCGGCACCTTC.